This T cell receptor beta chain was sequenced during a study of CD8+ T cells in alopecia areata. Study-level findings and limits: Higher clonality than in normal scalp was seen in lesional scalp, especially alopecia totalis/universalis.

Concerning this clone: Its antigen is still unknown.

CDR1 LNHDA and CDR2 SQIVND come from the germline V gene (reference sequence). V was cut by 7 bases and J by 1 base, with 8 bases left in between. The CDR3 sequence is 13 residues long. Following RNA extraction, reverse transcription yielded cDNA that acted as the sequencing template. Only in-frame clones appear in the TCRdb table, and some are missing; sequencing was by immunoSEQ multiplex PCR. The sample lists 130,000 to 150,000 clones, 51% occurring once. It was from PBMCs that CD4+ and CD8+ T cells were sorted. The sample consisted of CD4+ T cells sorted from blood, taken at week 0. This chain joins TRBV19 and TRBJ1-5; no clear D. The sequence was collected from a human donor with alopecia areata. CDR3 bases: TGTGCCAGTAACGTGGGAAGCAATCAGCCCCAGCATTTT. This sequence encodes CASNVGSNQPQHF.